The clone carrying this T cell receptor beta chain was seen at least ten times. Its antigen is still unknown. iRepertoire HTBI primers and Arm-PCR of CDR3 regions built TCR beta libraries. Using its own MiXCR run on the multiplex PCR reads, TCRdb lists one record per CDR3 protein. In the table there are around 340,000 distinct CDR3 sequences, about 20% of which are singletons. The data originate from a study of regulatory T cells in long-lasting Graves disease. Across the whole study: Over-5-year antithyroid drug use with positive TSH receptor antibodies defined persistent Graves' disease in the study. The study's findings and limits: Persistent Graves' cases showed lower TCR diversity than newly diagnosed cases.

This sample's time point: persistent/refractory GD, antithyroid drugs over 5 years with positive TRAb. Isolated PBMC RNA provided the starting material for the TCR library. Graves' disease diagnoses followed American Thyroid Association guidelines. Specimen: peripheral blood mononuclear cells (PBMCs), collected when the disease was refractory, from a patient treated with antithyroid drugs. The origin of this receptor is a female donor with Graves disease.

CDR3 protein: CASSQGLGFQETQYF. As DNA, the CDR3 is TGTGCCAGCAGCCAGGGTTTGGGATTCCAAGAGACCCAGTACTTC. The genes are TRBV3-1 and TRBJ2-5; D unclear. V dropped 3 bases and J dropped 1 base, with 12 bases sitting between them. Germline assignment: CDR1 LGHDT and CDR2 YNNKEL (reference sequence). The CDR3 spans 15 residues.